This TCR beta chain originates from a study of OX40 agonist ivuxolimab in advanced cancers. Study-level background: An anti-OX40 (CD134) antibody with agonistic activity, ivuxolimab, was administered to patients.

Measured with immunoSEQ multiplex PCR; TCRdb has only the in-frame clones, and not every one. This sample has about 120,000 clones, with approximately 89% found just once. The CDR3 contains 15 residues. The germline V gene has CDR1 MDHEN and CDR2 SYDVKM. Trimming took off 4 bases at V and 2 bases at J, with 15 bases between the two ends. Whole-study results and caveats: Clonal expansion by week 6 occurred in CD4+ and CD8+ blood T cells (at 0.1 to 3.0 mg/kg). Among the nonresponders, some also had low normalized T-cell clonal expansion.

Patients with autoimmune history or systemic immunosuppression were excluded. Remarks on this clone: Its specificity is not known.

The starting material was CD4+ or CD8+ T cells sorted from blood, obtained in a trial of the OX40 agonist ivuxolimab. This sequence joins TRBV28 and TRBJ2-7; tentatively, D is TRBD2 (5 bases). This clonotype originated in an adult with an advanced solid tumor such as melanoma, head and neck, liver or kidney cancer. The CDR3 protein is CASSSSRRPPYEQYF. The CDR3 nucleotides read TGTGCCAGCAGTTCTAGTAGGAGGCCGCCCTACGAGCAGTACTTC.